The 17 T cell receptor beta chains below all came from one sample that was sequenced in a study of T-cell memory formation after mild COVID-19. TCRdb called the 5' RACE reads again in MiXCR, with one record for every CDR3 protein. The table includes under 350,000 distinct CDR3 sequences, about 16% detected once. The sequenced sample consisted of PBMCs or a T cell subset sorted from them (not recorded which). The receptors were gathered from a young man who had mild COVID-19 (a few samples of this study predate the infection). Cell type and time point are not known.

Only a few counts were recorded for this clonotype. This chain links TRBV7-8 with TRBJ1-6; D remains ambiguous. Germline V lookup: CDR1 SGHVS, CDR2 FQNEAQ. The germline V and J ends were trimmed by 1 base and 11 bases, with 12 bases remaining between them. The CDR3 has 14 residues. The CDR3 DNA reads as TGTGCCAGCAGCTTAGAAGCAGGACGGACACCCCTCCACTTT. Protein product: CASSLEAGRTPLHF.

This clonotype was counted between two and nine times. The rearrangement uses TRBV18 and TRBJ1-2; D not resolved. Germline V lookup: CDR1 KGHSH, CDR2 LQKENI. Trimming removed 1 base at V and 0 bases at J, with 18 bases between. The CDR3 has 18 residues. The CDR3 DNA reads as TGTGCCAGCTCACCACAGGCTCGGGGTTCATTCCCTAACTATGGCTACACCTTC. This translates into CASSPQARGSFPNYGYTF. The full variable domain, with the rest looked up from reference TRBV18 and TRBJ1-2, is NAGVMQNPRHLVRRRGQEARLRCSPMKGHSHVYWYRQLPEEGLKFMVYLQKENIIDESGMPKERFSAEFPKEGPSILRIQQVVRGDSAAYFCASSPQARGSFPNYGYTFGSGTRLTVV.

The chain combines TRBV6-1 with TRBJ2-7; D may be TRBD1 (7 bases). The germline V gene has CDR1 MNHNS and CDR2 SASEGT. The CDR3 length is 15 residues. The V gene lost 5 bases and the J gene lost 0 bases, with 14 bases spanning the gap. In DNA, the CDR3 is TGTGCCAGCAGTTGGAGGGACAGCAGCTCCTACGAGCAGTACGTC. Translated, it gives CASSWRDSSSYEQYV.

This clonotype was counted a few times. The chain employs TRBV18 and TRBJ2-2, with D uncertain. The V gene lost 0 bases and the J gene lost 7 bases, with 3 bases spanning the gap. CDR1 KGHSH and CDR2 LQKENI come from the germline V gene. The CDR3 totals 12 residues. The CDR3 DNA sequence: TGTGCCAGCTCACCACCGAGCGGGGAGCTGTTTTTT. This gives the protein CASSPPSGELFF. The variable domain in full, completed from reference TRBV18 and TRBJ2-2, reads NAGVMQNPRHLVRRRGQEARLRCSPMKGHSHVYWYRQLPEEGLKFMVYLQKENIIDESGMPKERFSAEFPKEGPSILRIQQVVRGDSAAYFCASSPPSGELFFGEGSRLTVL.

This chain joins TRBV20-1 and TRBJ2-1; 7 bases map to TRBD2. CDR3 length: 14 amino acids. CDR1 is DFQATT, CDR2 SNEGSKA, per germline (reference sequence). J gave up 3 bases and V 2 bases, and 4 bases lay outside the gene matches. The CDR3 DNA follows: TGCAGTGCTAGAAACGGGGGGAGCTACAATGAGCAGTTCTTC. It specifies CSARNGGSYNEQFF.

This clonotype has more than one count but fewer than ten. V usage is TRBV6-6 and J usage is TRBJ1-6; TRBD1 aligns across 7 bases. Germline loops: CDR1 MNHNY, CDR2 SVGAGI (reference sequence). This CDR3 has 12 amino acids. The V segment lost 4 bases and the J segment 15 bases; nucleotides outside the gene matches: 6. This chain's CDR3 is CASSWDSPNLHF. The DNA for the CDR3 is TGTGCCAGCAGTTGGGACAGCCCAAACCTCCACTTT.

This clonotype was counted a few times. The chain combines TRBV6-5 with TRBJ1-6; D not certain. This CDR3 is 13 amino acids long. CDR1 and CDR2 (germline): MNHEY, SVGAGI. V was trimmed by 0 bases and J by 11 bases, leaving 8 bases between them. CDR3 residues: CASSYSSGTPLHF. The CDR3 bases are TGTGCCAGCAGTTACTCCTCGGGGACACCCCTCCACTTT.

This clonotype was seen only a few times. The J gene is TRBJ1-1, the V gene TRBV5-1, with D tentatively TRBD1 (5 bases). CDR3 length: 15 amino acids. V lost 1 base, J lost 4 bases, and 14 bases lay in between. The V gene's germline CDR1 is SGHRS and CDR2 YFSETQ. The CDR3 here is CASSLRQGMGTEAFF. The CDR3 coding sequence is TGCGCCAGCAGCTTGAGGCAGGGAATGGGCACTGAAGCTTTCTTT.

This clonotype has just a few counts. The J gene is TRBJ2-1, the V gene TRBV3-1; possible D gene TRBD2, 7 bases. Germline V gives CDR1 LGHDT, CDR2 YNNKEL (reference sequence). This CDR3 is 14 amino acids long. Between the trimmed V and J ends, which lost 3 bases and 9 bases, there was a span of 15 bases. CDR3 in amino acids: CASSHTSRGGEQFF. The CDR3 nucleotides read TGTGCCAGCAGCCACACTAGTAGGGGGGGTGAGCAGTTCTTC.

The rearrangement links TRBV6-5 to TRBJ1-5; 7 nucleotides match TRBD1. Per germline, CDR1 MNHEY and CDR2 SVGAGI. The CDR3 has 13 amino acids. Trimming at V came to 6 bases and at J to 4 bases, leaving 3 bases not matched to a gene. DNA for the CDR3: TGTGCCAGCAGGGCGACAGGGAATCAGCCCCAGCATTTT. Its protein is CASRATGNQPQHF.

This chain joins TRBV2 and TRBJ2-7, with unresolved D. V gave up 0 bases and J gave up 5 bases, with 14 bases separating them. The CDR3 consists of 15 residues. CDR1 is SNHLY and CDR2 is FYNNEI in the germline V gene. The CDR3 loop is CASSEARLRSNEQYV. In nucleotides, the CDR3 is TGTGCCAGCAGTGAAGCCAGGCTCCGGTCTAACGAGCAGTACGTC.

The genes are TRBV28 and TRBJ2-7; 7 bases are a match to TRBD1. The germline CDR1 and CDR2 sequences are MDHEN and SYDVKM. The junction had 7 bases not matched to a gene; V was cut back by 5 bases and J by 0 bases. The CDR3 length is 15 residues. The CDR3 region has the DNA TGTGCCAGCAGTCCAGGGACAGCCAGCTCCTACGAGCAGTACGTC. As protein: CASSPGTASSYEQYV.

The chain recombines TRBV2 with TRBJ2-7; 10 bases fit TRBD1. This CDR3 has 15 residues. Germline lookup yields CDR1 SNHLY and CDR2 FYNNEI. Trimming cost V 4 bases and J 6 bases; bases outside gene matches: 9. CDR3: CASSAMGQGFSEQYV. CDR3 nucleotides: TGTGCCAGCAGTGCGATGGGACAGGGGTTCTCCGAGCAGTACGTC.

J is TRBJ2-3 and V is TRBV7-9; 13 bases align to TRBD2. The germline CDR1 and CDR2 sequences are SEHNR and FQNEAQ (reference sequence). CDR3 size: 16 residues. The junction had 9 bases not matched to a gene; V was cut back by 5 bases and J by 7 bases. CDR3 sequence reads: CASSPKTSGGANTQYF. The CDR3 bases are TGTGCCAGCAGCCCGAAAACTAGCGGGGGGGCGAATACGCAGTATTTT. The full variable domain, with the rest looked up from reference TRBV7-9 and TRBJ2-3, is DTGVSQNPRHKITKRGQNVTFRCDPISEHNRLYWYRQTLGQGPEFLTYFQNEAQLEKSRLLSDRFSAERPKGSFSTLEIQRTEQGDSAMYLCASSPKTSGGANTQYFGPGTRLTVL.

The rearrangement joins TRBV6-5 to TRBJ2-7; 7 positions agree with TRBD1. The CDR3 is made up of 16 amino acids. CDR1 is MNHEY and CDR2 is SVGAGI in the germline V gene. The J segment lost 6 bases and the V segment lost 0 bases, leaving 11 bases of the junction unmatched. CDR3 bases: TGTGCCAGCAGTTACTCGAGGACAGGCAGTAGGGCCGAGCAGTACTTC. The encoded protein is CASSYSRTGSRAEQYF.

This clonotype showed up many times. V usage is TRBV15 and J usage is TRBJ2-1; maybe TRBD1 (5 bases). Germline V gives CDR1 LNHNV, CDR2 YYDKDF (reference sequence). V was clipped by 2 bases and J by 5 bases, with 10 bases between them. CDR3 length equals 14 residues. The CDR3 sequence is CATSRNRNDNEQFF. In DNA, the CDR3 is TGTGCCACCAGCAGAAACAGGAACGACAATGAGCAGTTCTTC.

This clonotype has a handful of counts. This sequence joins TRBV20-1 and TRBJ2-7; no clear D. Germline V lookup: CDR1 DFQATT, CDR2 SNEGSKA (reference sequence). This CDR3 comprises 11 residues. Trimming took 6 bases from V and 2 from J, leaving 8 bases between them. The CDR3 loop reads CSARSPYEQYF. CDR3 DNA: TGCAGTGCCCGAAGCCCCTACGAGCAGTACTTC.